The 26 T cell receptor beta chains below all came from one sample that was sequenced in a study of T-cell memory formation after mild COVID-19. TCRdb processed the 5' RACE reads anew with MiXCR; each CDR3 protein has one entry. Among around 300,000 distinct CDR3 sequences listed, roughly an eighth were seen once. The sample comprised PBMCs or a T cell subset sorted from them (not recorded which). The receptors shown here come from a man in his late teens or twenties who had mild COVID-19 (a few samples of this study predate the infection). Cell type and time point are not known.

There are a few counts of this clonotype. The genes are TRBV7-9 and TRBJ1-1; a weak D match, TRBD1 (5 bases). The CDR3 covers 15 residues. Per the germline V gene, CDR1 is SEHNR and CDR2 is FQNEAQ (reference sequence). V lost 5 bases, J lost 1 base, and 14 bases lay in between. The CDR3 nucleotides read TGTGCCAGCAGCCCCCCGGGACTAAGGAACACTGAAGCTTTCTTT. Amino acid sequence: CASSPPGLRNTEAFF. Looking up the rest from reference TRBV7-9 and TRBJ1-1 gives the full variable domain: DTGVSQNPRHKITKRGQNVTFRCDPISEHNRLYWYRQTLGQGPEFLTYFQNEAQLEKSRLLSDRFSAERPKGSFSTLEIQRTEQGDSAMYLCASSPPGLRNTEAFFGQGTRLTVV.

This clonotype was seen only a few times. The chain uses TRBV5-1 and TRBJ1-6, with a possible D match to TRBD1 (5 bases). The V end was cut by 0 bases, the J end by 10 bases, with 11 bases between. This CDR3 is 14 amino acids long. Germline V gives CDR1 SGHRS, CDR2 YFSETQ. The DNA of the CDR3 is TGCGCCAGCAGCTTGGCAGGGTTTGGATCACCCCTCCACTTT. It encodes CASSLAGFGSPLHF.

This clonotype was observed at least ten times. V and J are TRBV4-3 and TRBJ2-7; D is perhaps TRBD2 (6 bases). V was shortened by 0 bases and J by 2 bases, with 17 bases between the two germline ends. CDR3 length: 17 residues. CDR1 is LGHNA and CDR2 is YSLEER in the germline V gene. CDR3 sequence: CASSQDHAGTVTYEQYF. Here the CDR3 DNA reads TGCGCCAGCAGCCAAGATCACGCGGGGACCGTGACCTACGAGCAGTACTTC.

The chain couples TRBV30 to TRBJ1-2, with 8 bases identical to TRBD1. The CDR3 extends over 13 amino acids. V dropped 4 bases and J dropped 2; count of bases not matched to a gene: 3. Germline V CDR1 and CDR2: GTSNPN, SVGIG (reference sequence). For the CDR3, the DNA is TGTGCCTGGATCAGGGGGCAGAACTATGGCTACACCTTC. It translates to CAWIRGQNYGYTF.

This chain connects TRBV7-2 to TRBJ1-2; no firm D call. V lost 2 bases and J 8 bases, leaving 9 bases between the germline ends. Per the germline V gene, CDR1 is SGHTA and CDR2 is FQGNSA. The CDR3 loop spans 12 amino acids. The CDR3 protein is CASSLLVVGYTF. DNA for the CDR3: TGTGCCAGCAGCTTACTTGTGGTGGGCTACACCTTC.

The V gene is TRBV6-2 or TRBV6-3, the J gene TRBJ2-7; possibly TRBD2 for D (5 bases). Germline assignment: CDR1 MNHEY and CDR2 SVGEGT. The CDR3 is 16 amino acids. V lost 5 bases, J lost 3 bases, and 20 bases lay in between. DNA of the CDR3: TGTGCCAGCAGTCGAGGACTGGACCTACCTAACTACGAGCAGTACTTC. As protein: CASSRGLDLPNYEQYF.

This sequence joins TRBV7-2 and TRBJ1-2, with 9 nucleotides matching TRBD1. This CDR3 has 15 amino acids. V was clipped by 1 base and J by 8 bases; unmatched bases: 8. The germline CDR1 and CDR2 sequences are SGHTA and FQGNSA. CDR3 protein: CASSLGDRVLRGYTF. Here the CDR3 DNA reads TGTGCCAGCAGCTTAGGGGACAGGGTACTTCGCGGCTACACCTTC.

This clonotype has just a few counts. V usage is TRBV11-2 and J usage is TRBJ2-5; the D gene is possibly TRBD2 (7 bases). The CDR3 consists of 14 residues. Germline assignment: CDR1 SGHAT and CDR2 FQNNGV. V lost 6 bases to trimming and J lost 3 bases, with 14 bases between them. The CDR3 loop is CASRSPGGKETQYF. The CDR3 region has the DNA TGTGCCAGCAGATCCCCGGGGGGCAAAGAGACCCAGTACTTC.

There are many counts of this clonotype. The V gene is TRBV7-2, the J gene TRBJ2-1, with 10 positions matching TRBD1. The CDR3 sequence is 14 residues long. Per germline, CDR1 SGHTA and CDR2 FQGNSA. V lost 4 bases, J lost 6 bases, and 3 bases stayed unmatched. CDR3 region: CASSWDRGPNEQFF. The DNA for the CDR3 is TGTGCCAGCAGCTGGGACAGGGGTCCCAATGAGCAGTTCTTC.

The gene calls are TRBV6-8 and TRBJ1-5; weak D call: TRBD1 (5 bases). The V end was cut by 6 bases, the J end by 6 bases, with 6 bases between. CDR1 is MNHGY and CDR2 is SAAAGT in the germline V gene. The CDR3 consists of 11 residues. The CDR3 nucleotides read TGTGCCAGCAGCGGGGGTCAGCCCCAGCATTTT. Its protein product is CASSGGQPQHF.

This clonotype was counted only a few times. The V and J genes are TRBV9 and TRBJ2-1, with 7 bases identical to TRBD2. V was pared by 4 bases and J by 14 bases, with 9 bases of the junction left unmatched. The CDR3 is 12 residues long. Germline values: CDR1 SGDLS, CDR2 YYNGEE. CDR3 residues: CASSTRGGVEFF. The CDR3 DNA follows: TGTGCCAGCAGCACCCGGGGAGGGGTGGAGTTCTTC.

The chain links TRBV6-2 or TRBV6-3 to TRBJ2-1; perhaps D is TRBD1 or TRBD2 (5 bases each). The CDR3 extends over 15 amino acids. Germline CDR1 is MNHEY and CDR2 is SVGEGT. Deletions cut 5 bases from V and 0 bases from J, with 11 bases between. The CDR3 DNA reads TGTGCCAGCAGTCACCGGGACGTCTCCTACAATGAGCAGTTCTTC. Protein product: CASSHRDVSYNEQFF.

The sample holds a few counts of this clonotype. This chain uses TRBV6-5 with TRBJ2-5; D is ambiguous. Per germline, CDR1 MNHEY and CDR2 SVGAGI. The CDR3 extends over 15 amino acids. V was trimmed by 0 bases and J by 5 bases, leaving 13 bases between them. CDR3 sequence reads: CASSYSTGLWETQYF. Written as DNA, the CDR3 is TGTGCCAGCAGTTACTCGACCGGATTGTGGGAGACCCAGTACTTC.

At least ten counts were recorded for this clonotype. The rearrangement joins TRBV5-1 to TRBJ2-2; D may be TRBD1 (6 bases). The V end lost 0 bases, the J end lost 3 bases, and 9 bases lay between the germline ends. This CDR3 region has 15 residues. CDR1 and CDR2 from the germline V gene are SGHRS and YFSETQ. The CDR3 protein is CASSLAGAHTGELFF. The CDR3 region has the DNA TGCGCCAGCAGCTTGGCAGGGGCTCACACCGGGGAGCTGTTTTTT.

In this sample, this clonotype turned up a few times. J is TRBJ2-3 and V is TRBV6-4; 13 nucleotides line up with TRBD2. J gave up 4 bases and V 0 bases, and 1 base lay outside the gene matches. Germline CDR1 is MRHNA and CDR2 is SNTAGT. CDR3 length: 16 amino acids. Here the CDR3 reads CASSDSTSGGPDTQYF. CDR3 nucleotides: TGTGCCAGCAGTGACTCGACTAGCGGGGGGCCAGATACGCAGTATTTT.

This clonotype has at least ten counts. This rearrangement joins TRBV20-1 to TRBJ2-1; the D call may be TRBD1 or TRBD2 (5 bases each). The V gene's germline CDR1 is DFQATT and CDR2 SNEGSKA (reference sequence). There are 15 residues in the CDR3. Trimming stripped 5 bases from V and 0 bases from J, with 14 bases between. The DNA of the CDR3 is TGCAGTGCTTATCCTCCGGGACGCTCCTACAATGAGCAGTTCTTC. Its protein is CSAYPPGRSYNEQFF.

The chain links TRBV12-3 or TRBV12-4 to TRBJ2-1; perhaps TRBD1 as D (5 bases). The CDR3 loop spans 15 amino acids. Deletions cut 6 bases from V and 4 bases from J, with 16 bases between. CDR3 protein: CASSPNEGAYNEQFF. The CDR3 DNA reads TGTGCCAGCAGCCCTAATGAAGGGGCGTACAATGAGCAGTTCTTC.

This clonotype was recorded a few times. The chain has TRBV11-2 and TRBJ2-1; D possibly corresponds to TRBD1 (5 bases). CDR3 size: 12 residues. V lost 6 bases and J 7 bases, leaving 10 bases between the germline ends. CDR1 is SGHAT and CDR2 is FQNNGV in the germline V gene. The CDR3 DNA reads TGTGCCAGCAGAACGGACACGAATGAGCAGTTCTTC. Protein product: CASRTDTNEQFF.

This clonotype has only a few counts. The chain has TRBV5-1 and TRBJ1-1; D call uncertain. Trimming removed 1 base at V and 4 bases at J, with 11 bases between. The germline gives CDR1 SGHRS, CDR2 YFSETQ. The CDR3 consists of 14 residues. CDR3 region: CASSLFPGSTEAFF. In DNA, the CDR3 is TGCGCCAGCAGCTTGTTCCCGGGGTCCACTGAAGCTTTCTTT.

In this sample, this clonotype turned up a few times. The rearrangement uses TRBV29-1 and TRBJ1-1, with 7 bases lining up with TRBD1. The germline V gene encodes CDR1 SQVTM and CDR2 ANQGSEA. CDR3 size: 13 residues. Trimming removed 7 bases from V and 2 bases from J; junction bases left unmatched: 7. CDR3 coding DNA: TGCAGCGCCACGACAGGGTTCAACACTGAAGCTTTCTTT. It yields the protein CSATTGFNTEAFF.

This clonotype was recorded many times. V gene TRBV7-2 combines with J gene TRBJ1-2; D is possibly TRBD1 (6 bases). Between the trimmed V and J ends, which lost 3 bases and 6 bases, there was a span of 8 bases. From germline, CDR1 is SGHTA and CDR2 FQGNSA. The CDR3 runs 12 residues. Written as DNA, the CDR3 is TGTGCCAGCAGCTTGTCAGGGGATGGCTACACCTTC. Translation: CASSLSGDGYTF.

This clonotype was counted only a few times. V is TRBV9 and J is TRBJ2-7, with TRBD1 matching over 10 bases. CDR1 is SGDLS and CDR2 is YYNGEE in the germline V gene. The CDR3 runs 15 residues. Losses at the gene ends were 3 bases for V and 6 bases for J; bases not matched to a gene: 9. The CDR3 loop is CASSASGTGATEQYF. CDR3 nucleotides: TGTGCCAGCAGCGCATCCGGGACAGGGGCGACCGAGCAGTACTTC.

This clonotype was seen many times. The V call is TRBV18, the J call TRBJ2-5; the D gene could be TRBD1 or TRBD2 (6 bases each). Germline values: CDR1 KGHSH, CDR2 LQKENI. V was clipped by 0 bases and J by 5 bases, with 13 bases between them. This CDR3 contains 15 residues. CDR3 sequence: CASSPPGGIAETQYF. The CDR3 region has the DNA TGTGCCAGCTCACCACCCGGGGGCATAGCGGAGACCCAGTACTTC.

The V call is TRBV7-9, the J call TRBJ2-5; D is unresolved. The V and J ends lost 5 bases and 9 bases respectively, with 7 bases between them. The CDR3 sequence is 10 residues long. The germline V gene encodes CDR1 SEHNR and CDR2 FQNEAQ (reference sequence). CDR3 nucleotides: TGTGCCAGCAGCCCAAGTCCCCAGTACTTC. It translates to CASSPSPQYF.

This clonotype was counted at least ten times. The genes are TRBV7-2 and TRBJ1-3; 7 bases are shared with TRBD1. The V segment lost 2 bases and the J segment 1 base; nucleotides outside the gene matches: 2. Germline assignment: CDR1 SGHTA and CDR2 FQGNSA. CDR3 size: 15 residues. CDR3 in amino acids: CASSLTGVSGNTIYF. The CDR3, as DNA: TGTGCCAGCAGCTTAACAGGGGTATCTGGAAACACCATATATTTT.

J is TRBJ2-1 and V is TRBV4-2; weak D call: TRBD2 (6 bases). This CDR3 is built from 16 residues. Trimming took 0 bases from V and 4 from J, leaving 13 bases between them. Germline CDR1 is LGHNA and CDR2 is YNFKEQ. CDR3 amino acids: CASSQDPAGRYNEQFF. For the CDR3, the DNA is TGTGCCAGCAGCCAAGATCCTGCGGGGAGGTACAATGAGCAGTTCTTC.